This T cell receptor beta chain originates from a study of blood T cell dynamics during melanoma immunotherapy. Generated by immunoSEQ multiplex PCR, the TCRdb table keeps only in-frame clones and is missing some. The data contain more than 13,000 clones, 92% of them singletons. CDR1 and CDR2 (germline): GTSNPN, SVGIG (reference sequence). CDR3 length: 14 residues. With 0 bases removed from V and 6 bases from J, the gap between germline ends came to 9 bases. Noted time point: week 3, after first cycle of checkpoint inhibitor. The TCR comes from a human donor with melanoma. The input for sequencing was blood, taken from a patient treated with checkpoint blockade. This chain connects TRBV30 to TRBJ1-6; the D gene is possibly TRBD1 (5 bases). CDR3 protein: CAWSVSRVNSPLHF. The DNA for the CDR3 is TGTGCCTGGAGTGTCAGCAGGGTTAATTCACCCCTCCACTTT.